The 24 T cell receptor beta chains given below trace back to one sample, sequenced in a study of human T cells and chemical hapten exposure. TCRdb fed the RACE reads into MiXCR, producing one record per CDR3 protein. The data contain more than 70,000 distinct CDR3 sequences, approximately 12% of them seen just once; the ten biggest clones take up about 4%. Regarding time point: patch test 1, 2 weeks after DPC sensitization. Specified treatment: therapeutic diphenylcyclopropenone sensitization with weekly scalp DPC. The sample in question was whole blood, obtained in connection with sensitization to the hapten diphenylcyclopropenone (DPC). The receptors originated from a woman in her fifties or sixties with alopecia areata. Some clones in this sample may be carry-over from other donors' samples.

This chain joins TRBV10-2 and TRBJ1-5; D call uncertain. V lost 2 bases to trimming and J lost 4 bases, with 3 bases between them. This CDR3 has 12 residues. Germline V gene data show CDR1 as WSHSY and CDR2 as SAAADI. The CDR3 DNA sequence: TGCGCCAGCAGTGAGAGGAATCAGCCCCAGCATTTT. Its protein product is CASSERNQPQHF.

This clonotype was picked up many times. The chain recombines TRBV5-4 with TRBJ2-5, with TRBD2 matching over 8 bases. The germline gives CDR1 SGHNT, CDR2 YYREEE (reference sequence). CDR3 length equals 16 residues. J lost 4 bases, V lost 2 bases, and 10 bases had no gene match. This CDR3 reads CASSFGAGGVGETQYF. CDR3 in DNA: TGTGCCAGCAGCTTTGGTGCGGGGGGAGTCGGAGAGACCCAGTACTTC.

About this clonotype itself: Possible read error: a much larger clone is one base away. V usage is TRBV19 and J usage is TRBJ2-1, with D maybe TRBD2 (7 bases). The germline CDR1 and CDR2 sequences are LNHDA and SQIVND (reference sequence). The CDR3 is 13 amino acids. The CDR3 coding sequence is TGTGCCAGTAGTATGATCGGGGGGCGTGAGCAGTCCTTC. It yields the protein CASSMIGGREQSF.

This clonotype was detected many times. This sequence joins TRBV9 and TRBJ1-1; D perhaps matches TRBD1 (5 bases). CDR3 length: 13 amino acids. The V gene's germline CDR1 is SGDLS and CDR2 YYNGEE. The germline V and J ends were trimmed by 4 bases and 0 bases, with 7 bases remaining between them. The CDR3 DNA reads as TGTGCCAGCAGCTCAGGGTTGAACACTGAAGCTTTCTTT. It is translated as CASSSGLNTEAFF.

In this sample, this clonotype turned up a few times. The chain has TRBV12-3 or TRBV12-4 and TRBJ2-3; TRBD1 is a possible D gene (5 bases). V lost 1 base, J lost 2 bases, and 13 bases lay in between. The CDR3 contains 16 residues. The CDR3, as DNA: TGTGCCAGCAGTTTAGAGGCAGGGTTATTCACAGATACGCAGTATTTT. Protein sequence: CASSLEAGLFTDTQYF.

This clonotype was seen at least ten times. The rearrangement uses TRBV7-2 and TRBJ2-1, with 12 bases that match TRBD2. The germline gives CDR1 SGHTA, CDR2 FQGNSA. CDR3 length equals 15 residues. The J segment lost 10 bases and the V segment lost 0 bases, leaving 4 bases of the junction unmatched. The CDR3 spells CASSLAVGLAGEQFF. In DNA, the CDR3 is TGTGCCAGCAGCTTAGCGGTAGGACTAGCGGGGGAGCAGTTCTTC.

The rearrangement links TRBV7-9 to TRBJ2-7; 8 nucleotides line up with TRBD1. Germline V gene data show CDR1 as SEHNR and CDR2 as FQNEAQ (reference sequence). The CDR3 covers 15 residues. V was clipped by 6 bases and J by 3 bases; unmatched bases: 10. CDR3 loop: CASSETWDRRYEQYF. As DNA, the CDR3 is TGTGCCAGCAGTGAGACCTGGGACAGGCGCTACGAGCAGTACTTC.

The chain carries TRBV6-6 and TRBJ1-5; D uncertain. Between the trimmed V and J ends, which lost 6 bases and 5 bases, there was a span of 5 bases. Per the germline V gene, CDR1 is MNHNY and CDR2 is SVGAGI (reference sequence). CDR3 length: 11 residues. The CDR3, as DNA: TGTGCCAGCAGCTCTTATCAGCCCCAGCATTTT. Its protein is CASSSYQPQHF.

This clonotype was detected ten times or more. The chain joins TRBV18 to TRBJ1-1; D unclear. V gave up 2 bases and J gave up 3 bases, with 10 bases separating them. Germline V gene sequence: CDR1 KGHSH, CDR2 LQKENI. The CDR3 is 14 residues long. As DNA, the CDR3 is TGTGCCAGCTCACCAGCCTGGACCGACACTGAAGCTTTCTTT. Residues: CASSPAWTDTEAFF.

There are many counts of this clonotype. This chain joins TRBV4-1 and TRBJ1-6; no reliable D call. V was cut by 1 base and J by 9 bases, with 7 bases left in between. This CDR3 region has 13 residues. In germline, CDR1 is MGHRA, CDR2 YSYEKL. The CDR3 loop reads CASSQGNISPLHF. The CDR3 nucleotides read TGCGCCAGCAGCCAAGGGAATATTTCACCCCTCCACTTT.

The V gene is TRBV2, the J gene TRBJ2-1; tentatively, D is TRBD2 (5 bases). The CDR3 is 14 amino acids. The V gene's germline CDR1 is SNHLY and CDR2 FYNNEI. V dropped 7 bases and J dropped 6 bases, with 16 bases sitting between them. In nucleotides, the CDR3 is TGTGCCAGCATCTACGGGGTGAGAAGCAATGAGCAGTTCTTC. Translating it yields CASIYGVRSNEQFF.

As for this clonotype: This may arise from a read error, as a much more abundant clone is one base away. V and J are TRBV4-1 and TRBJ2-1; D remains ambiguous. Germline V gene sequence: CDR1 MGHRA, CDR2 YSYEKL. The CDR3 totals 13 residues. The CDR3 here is CTSSQDWVNEQFF. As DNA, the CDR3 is TGCACCAGCAGCCAAGATTGGGTAAATGAGCAGTTCTTC.

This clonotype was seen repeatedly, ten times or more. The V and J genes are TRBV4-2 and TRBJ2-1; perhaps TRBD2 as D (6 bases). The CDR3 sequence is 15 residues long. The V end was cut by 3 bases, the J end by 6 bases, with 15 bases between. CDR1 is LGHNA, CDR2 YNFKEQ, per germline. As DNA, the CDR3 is TGTGCCAGCAGCCAGGCTAGACTGGGGGGCAATGAGCAGTTCTTC. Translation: CASSQARLGGNEQFF.

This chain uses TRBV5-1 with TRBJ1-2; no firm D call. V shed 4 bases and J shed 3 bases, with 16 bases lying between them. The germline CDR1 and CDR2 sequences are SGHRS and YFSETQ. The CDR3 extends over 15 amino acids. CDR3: CASSPPGPGYYGYTF. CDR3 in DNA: TGCGCCAGCAGCCCGCCCGGACCGGGTTACTATGGCTACACCTTC.

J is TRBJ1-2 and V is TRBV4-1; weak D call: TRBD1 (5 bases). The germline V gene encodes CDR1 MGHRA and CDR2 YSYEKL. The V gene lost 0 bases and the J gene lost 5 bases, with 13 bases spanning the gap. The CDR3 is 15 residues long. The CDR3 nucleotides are TGCGCCAGCAGCCAAGATTTCAGGGTCTCGTATGGCTACACCTTC. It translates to CASSQDFRVSYGYTF.

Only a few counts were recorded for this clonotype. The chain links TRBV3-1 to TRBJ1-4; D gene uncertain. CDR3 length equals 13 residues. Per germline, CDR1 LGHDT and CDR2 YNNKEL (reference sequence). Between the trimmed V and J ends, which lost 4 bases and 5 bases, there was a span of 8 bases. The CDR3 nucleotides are TGTGCCAGCAGCCTTGGAGCAAATGAAAAACTGTTTTTT. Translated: CASSLGANEKLFF.

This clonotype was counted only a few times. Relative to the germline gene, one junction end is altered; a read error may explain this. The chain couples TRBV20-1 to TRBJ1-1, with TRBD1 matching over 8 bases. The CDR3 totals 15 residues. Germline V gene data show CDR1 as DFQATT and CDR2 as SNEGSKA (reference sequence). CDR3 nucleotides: TGCAGTGCTGGGGCCAGGGGGCAGGGCAACACAGAAGCTTTCTTT. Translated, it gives CSAGARGQGNTEAFF.

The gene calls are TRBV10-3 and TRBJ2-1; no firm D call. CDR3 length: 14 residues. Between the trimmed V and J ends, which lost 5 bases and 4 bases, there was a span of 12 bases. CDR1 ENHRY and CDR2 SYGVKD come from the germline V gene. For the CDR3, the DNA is TGTGCCATCAGTCCAGACTCGACATACAATGAGCAGTTCTTC. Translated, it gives CAISPDSTYNEQFF.

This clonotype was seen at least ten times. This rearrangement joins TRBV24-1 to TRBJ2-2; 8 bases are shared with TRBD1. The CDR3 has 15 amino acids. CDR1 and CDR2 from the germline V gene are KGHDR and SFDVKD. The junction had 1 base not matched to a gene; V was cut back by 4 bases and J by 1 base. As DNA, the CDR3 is TGTGCCACCAGTGACGGACAGGGGAACACCGGGGAGCTGTTTTTT. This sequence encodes CATSDGQGNTGELFF.

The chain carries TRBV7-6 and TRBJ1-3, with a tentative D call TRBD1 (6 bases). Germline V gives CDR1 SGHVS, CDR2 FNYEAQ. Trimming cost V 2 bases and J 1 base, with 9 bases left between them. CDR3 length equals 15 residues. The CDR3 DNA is TGTGCCAGCAGCTTACAGACAGGATCTGGAAACACCATATATTTT. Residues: CASSLQTGSGNTIYF.

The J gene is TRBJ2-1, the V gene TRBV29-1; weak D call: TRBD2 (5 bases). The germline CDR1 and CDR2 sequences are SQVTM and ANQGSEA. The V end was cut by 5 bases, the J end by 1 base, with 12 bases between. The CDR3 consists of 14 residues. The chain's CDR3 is CSVSPGLSYNEQFF. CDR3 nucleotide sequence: TGCAGCGTTTCACCGGGGTTATCCTACAATGAGCAGTTCTTC.

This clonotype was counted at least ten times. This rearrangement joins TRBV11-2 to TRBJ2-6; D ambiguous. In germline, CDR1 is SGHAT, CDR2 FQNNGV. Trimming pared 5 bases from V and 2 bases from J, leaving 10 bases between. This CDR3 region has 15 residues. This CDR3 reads CASSPTATGANVLTF. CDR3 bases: TGTGCCAGCAGCCCAACAGCGACTGGGGCCAACGTCCTGACTTTC.

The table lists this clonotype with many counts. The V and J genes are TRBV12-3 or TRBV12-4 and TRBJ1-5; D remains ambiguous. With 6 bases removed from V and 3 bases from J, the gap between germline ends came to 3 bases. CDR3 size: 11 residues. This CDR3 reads CASSNNQPQHF. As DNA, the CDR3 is TGTGCCAGCAGCAACAATCAGCCCCAGCATTTT.

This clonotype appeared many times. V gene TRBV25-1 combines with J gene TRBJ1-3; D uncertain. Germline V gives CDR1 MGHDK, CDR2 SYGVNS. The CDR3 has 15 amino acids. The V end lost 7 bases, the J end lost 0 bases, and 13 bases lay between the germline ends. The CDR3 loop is CASMNTGSSGNTIYF. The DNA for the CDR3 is TGTGCCAGCATGAATACCGGGAGCTCTGGAAACACCATATATTTT.